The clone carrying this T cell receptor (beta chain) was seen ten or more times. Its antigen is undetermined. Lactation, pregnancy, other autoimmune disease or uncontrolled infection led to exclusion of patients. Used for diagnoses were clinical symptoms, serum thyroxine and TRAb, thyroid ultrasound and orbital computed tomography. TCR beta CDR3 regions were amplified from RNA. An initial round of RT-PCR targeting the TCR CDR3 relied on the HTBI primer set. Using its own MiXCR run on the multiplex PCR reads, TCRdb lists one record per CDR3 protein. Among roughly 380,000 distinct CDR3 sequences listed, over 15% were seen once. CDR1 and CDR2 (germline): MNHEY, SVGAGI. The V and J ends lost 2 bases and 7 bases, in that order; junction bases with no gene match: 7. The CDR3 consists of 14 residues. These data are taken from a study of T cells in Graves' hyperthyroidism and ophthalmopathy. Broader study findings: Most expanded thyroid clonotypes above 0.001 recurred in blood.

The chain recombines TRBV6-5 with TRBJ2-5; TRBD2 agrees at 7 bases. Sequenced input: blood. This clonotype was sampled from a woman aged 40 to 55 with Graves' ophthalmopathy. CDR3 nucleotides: TGTGCCAGCAGTTACGTTTCTGGGAGGGGGACCCAGTACTTC. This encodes CASSYVSGRGTQYF.